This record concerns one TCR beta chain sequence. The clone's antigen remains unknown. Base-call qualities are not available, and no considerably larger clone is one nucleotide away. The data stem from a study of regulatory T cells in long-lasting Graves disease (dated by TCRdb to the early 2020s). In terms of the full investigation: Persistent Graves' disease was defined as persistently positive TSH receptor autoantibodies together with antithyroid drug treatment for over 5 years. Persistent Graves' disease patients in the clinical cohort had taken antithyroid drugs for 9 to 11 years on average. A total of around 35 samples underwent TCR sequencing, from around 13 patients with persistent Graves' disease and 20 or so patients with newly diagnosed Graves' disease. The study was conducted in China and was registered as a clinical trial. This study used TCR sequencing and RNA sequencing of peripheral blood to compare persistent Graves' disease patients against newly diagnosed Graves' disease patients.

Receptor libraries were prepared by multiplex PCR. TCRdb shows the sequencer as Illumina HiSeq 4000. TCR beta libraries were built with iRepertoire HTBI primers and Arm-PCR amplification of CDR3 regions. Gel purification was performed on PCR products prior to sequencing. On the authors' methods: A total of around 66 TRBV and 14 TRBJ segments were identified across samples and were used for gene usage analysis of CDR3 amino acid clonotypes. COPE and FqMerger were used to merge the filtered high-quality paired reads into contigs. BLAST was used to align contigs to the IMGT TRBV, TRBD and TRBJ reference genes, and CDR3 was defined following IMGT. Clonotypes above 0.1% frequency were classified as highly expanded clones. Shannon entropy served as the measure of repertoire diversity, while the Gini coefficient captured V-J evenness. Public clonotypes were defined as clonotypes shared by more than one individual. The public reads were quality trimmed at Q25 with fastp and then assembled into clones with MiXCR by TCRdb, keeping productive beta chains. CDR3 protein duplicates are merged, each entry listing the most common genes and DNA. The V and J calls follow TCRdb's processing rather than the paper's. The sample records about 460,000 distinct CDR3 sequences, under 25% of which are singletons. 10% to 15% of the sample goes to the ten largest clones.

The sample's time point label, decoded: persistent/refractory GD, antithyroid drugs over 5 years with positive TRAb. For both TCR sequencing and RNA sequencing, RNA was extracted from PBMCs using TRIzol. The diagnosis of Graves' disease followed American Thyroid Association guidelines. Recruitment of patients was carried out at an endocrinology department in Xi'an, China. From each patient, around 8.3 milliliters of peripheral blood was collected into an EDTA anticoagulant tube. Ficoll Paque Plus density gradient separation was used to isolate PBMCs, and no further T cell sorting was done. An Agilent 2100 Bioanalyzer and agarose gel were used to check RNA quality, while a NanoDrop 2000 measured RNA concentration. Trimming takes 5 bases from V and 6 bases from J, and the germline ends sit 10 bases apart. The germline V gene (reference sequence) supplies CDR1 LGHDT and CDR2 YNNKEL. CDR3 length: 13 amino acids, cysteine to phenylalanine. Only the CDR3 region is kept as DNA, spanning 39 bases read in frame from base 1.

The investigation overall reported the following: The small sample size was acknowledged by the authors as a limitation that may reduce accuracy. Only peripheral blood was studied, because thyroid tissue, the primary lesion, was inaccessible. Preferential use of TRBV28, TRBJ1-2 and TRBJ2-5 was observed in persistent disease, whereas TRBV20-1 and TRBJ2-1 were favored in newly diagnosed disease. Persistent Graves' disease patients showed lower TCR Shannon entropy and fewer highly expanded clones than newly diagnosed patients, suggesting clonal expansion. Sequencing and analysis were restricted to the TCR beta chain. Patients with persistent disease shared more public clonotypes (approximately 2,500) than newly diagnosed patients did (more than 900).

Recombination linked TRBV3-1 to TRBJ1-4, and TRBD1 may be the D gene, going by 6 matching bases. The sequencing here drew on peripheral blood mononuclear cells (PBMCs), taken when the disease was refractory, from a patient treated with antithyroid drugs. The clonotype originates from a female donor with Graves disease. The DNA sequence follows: TGTGCCAGCAGCGCCGGGGGCGATGAAAAACTGTTTTTT. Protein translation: CASSAGGDEKLFF.